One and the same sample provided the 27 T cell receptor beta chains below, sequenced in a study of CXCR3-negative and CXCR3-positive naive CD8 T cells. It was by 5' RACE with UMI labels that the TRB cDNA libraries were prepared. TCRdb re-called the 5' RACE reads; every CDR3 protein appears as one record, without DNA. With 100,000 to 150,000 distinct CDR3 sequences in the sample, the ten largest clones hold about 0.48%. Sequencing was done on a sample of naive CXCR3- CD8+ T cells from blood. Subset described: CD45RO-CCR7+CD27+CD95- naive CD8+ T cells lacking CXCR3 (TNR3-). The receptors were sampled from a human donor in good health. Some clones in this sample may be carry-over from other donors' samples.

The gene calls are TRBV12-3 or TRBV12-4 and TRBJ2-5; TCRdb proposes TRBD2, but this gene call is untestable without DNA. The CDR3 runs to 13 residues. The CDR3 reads CASSLGRAETQYF.

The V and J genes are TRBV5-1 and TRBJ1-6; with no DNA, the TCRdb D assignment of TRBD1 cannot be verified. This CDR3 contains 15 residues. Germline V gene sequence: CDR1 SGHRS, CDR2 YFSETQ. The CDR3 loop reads CASSPRDRGNSPLHF.

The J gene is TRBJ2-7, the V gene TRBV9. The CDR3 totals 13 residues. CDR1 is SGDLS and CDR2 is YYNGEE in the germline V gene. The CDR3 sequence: CASSEGDRREQYF.

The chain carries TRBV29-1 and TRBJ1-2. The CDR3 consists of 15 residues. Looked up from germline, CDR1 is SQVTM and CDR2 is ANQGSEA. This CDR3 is CSAELEEPRGYGYTF.

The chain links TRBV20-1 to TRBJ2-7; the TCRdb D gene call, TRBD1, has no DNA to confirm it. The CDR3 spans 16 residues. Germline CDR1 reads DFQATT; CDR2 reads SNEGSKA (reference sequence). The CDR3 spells CSARMAGTGDSYEQYF.

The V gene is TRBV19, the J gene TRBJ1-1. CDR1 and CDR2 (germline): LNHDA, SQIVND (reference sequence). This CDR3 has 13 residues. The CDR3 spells CASSPSPNTEAFF. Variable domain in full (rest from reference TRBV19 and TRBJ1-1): DGGITQSPKYLFRKEGQNVTLSCEQNLNHDAMYWYRQDPGQGLRLIYYSQIVNDFQKGDIAEGYSVSREKKESFPLTVTSAQKNPTAFYLCASSPSPNTEAFFGQGTRLTVV.

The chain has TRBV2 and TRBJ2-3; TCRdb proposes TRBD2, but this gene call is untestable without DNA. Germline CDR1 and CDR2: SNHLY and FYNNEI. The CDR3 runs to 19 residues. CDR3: CASSDGASGGLLPTDTQYF.

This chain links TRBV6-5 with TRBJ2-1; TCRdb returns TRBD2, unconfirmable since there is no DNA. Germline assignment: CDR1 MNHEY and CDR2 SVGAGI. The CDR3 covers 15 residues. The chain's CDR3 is CASSGTSGGAREQFF.

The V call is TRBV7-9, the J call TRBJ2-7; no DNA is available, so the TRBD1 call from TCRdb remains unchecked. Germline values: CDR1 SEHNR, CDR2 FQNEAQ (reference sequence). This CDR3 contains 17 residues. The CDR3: CASSFDRGEGSSYEQYF.

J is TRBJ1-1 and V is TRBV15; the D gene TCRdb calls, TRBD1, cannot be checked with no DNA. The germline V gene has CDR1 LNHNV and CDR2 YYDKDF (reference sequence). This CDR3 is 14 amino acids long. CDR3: CATSFNRGFTEAFF.

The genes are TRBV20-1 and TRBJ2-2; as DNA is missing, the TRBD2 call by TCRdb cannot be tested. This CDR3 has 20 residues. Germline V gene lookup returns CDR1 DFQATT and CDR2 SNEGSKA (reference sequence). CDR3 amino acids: CSARDVPQLAGGLYTGELFF.

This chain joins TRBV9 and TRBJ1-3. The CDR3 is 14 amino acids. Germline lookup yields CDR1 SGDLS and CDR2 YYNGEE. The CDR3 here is CASSVGGPGNTIYF.

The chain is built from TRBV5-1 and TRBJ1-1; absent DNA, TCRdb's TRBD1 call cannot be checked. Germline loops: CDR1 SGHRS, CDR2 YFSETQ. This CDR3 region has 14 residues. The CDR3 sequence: CASSLAWGDTEAFF.

The CDR3 spells CASSQEGVLAGGFNEQFF. The chain combines TRBV14 with TRBJ2-1; lacking DNA, the TRBD2 call made by TCRdb goes unchecked. The CDR3 runs 18 residues. Germline V gives CDR1 SGHDN, CDR2 FVKESK.

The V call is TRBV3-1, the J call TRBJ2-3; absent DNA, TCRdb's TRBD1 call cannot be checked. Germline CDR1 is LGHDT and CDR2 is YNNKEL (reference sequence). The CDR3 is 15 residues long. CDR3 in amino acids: CASSPKGGSADTQYF.

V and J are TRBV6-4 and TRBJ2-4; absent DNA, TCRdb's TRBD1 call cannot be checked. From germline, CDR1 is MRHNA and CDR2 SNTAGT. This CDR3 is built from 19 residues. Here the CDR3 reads CASSRLAGHLLGSKNTQYF.

The CDR3 protein is CASSQLLTSGQGEAYNEQFF. The chain links TRBV1 to TRBJ2-1; with no DNA, the TCRdb D assignment of TRBD2 cannot be verified. TRBV1 is reported as a pseudogene. The CDR3 is 20 amino acids.

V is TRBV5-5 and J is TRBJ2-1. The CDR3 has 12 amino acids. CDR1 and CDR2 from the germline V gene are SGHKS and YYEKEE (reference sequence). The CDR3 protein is CASSFGINEQFF.

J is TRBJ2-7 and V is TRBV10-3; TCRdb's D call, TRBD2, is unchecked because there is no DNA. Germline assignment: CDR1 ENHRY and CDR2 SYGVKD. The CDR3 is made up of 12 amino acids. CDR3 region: CAIRKAGDEQYF.

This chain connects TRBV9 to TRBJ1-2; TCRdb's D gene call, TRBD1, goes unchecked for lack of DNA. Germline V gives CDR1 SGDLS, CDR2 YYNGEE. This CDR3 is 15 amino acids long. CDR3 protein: CASSASGTGGYGYTF.

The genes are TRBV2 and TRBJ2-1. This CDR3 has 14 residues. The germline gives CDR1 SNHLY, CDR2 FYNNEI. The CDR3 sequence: CASSDKSSYNEQFF.

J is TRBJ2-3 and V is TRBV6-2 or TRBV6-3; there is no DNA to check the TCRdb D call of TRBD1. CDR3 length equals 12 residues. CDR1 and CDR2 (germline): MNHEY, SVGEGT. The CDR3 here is CASSSDRTTQYF.

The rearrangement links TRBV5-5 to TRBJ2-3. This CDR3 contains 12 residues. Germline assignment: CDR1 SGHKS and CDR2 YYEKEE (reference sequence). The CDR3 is CASRWGTDTQYF.

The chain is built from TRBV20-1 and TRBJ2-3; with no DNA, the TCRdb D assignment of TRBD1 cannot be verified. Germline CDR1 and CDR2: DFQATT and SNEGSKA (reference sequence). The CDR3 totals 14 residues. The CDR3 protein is CSASFGTPTDTQYF.

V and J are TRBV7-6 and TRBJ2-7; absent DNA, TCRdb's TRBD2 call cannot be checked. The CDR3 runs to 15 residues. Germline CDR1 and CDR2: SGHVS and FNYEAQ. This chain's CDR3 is CASSEIAGENYEQYF.

This CDR3 reads CASSSGYQPQHF. This chain links TRBV7-2 with TRBJ1-5. Germline CDR1 and CDR2: SGHTA and FQGNSA. There are 12 residues in the CDR3.

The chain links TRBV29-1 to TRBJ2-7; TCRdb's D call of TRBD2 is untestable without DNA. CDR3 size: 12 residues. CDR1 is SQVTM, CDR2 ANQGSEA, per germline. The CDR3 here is CSVGVAGIEQYF.